A single sample is the source of the 13 T cell receptor beta chains below, sequenced in a study of T cell changes during pregnancy in multiple sclerosis (dated 2019 in TCRdb). Library preparation was by the immunoSEQ multiplex PCR assay. What TCRdb holds here is the immuneACCESS table cut down to in-frame rearrangements. Part of the clones is not present; checked against another copy, under half of the missing clones reflect an unresolved V gene, and the others are unexplained. The sample has around 62,000 clones on record, over 75% of them singletons. The ten largest clones capture 1.5% of the sample. Here the sequenced sample was peripheral blood, taken in the third trimester of pregnancy. The origin of the receptors is a female donor with multiple sclerosis, enrolled in a pregnancy study.

This clone was observed once. V gene TRBV6-1 combines with J gene TRBJ1-3; D is undetermined. Germline lookup yields CDR1 MNHNS and CDR2 SASEGT. The CDR3 has 14 amino acids. The ends were cut back, 2 bases at V and 2 bases at J, with 7 bases in the middle. CDR3 protein: CASSELPPGNTIYF. The CDR3 nucleotides are TGTGCCAGCAGTGAACTCCCCCCTGGAAACACCATATATTTT.

The DNA for the CDR3 is TGTGCCAGCAGTTCCAGACAGGGGGTGGGCAATGAGCAGTTCTTC. The encoded protein is CASSSRQGVGNEQFF. The chain joins TRBV6-6 to TRBJ2-1, with TRBD1 matching 9 bases. V dropped 4 bases and J dropped 6; count of bases not matched to a gene: 7. CDR1 is MNHNY and CDR2 is SVGAGI in the germline V gene (reference sequence). CDR3 length equals 15 residues.

CDR3 coding DNA: TGTGCCAGCAGTTTATCCTGGACAGGGGATCAAGAGACCCAGTACTTC. Translation: CASSLSWTGDQETQYF. J is TRBJ2-5 and V is TRBV27, with TRBD1 matching over 9 bases. J lost 2 bases, V lost 0 bases, and 4 bases had no gene match. The germline V gene has CDR1 MNHEY and CDR2 SMNVEV (reference sequence). This CDR3 is built from 16 residues.

The chain combines TRBV18 with TRBJ2-7; no clear D. The V and J ends lost 2 bases and 7 bases respectively, with 15 bases between them. The germline V gene encodes CDR1 KGHSH and CDR2 LQKENI. This CDR3 has 14 amino acids. The CDR3 DNA follows: TGTGCCAGCTCACCAATGGCGGCAGCCTCTGAGCAGTACTTC. It is translated as CASSPMAAASEQYF.

The chain combines TRBV7-9 with TRBJ2-3; D gene ambiguous. With 4 bases removed from V and 2 bases from J, the gap between germline ends came to 10 bases. CDR1 and CDR2 from the germline V gene are SEHNR and FQNEAQ (reference sequence). The CDR3 length is 14 residues. The CDR3 bases are TGTGCCAGCAGCTCAAGACACCACACAGATACGCAGTATTTT. Amino acids: CASSSRHHTDTQYF.

This clone occurred once. The chain carries TRBV5-8 and TRBJ1-5, with D possibly TRBD1 on 5 matching bases. This CDR3 has 18 amino acids. V lost 4 bases to trimming and J lost 0 bases, with 20 bases between them. Germline CDR1 reads SGHTS; CDR2 reads YDEGEE. The CDR3 region has the DNA TGTGCCAGCAGCCCCGACAGACCGATGGAATATAGCAATCAGCCCCAGCATTTT. It is translated as CASSPDRPMEYSNQPQHF. The full variable domain, in which reference TRBV5-8 and TRBJ1-5 provide the parts outside the CDR3, is EAGVTQSPTHLIKTRGQQATLRCSPISGHTSVYWYQQALGLGLQFLLWYDEGEERNRGNFPPRFSGRQFPNYSSELNVNALELEDSALYLCASSPDRPMEYSNQPQHFGDGTRLSIL.

In its sample, this clone was seen once. J is TRBJ2-2 and V is TRBV5-4; D may be TRBD2 (5 bases). Germline CDR1 SGHNT, CDR2 YYREEE (reference sequence). The CDR3 loop spans 13 amino acids. V was clipped by 4 bases and J by 6 bases, with 10 bases between them. CDR3 protein: CASSTGRAGELFF. CDR3 coding DNA: TGTGCCAGCAGCACCGGGCGGGCCGGGGAGCTGTTTTTT.

This chain links TRBV6-5 with TRBJ1-1; D gene ambiguous. Looked up from germline, CDR1 is MNHEY and CDR2 is SVGAGI. Deletions cut 0 bases from V and 10 bases from J, with 18 bases between. The CDR3 is 15 amino acids. CDR3 region: CASSYSSGLSTRAFF. In nucleotides, the CDR3 is TGTGCCAGCAGTTACTCTTCGGGTTTATCCACGAGAGCTTTCTTT.

The sample holds one count of this clone. V is TRBV7-2 and J is TRBJ2-1, with D possibly TRBD2 on 5 matching bases. Germline V CDR1 and CDR2: SGHTA, FQGNSA. The V and J ends lost 1 base and 7 bases respectively, with 14 bases between them. This CDR3 has 15 residues. The CDR3 sequence: CASSLGGASENEQFF. The CDR3 DNA reads as TGTGCCAGCAGCTTAGGGGGAGCGAGCGAGAATGAGCAGTTCTTC.

The chain has TRBV2 and TRBJ2-2; 9 bases map to TRBD2. The CDR3 covers 17 residues. The V segment lost 4 bases and the J segment 0 bases; nucleotides outside the gene matches: 6. Germline V gene sequence: CDR1 SNHLY, CDR2 FYNNEI. CDR3 sequence reads: CASSARASGANTGELFF. The DNA for the CDR3 is TGTGCCAGCAGTGCTAGGGCTAGCGGGGCGAACACCGGGGAGCTGTTTTTT. The whole variable domain, remainder taken from reference TRBV2 and TRBJ2-2, is EPEVTQTPSHQVTQMGQEVILRCVPISNHLYFYWYRQILGQKVEFLVSFYNNEISEKSEIFDDQFSVERPDGSNFTLKIRSTKLEDSAMYFCASSARASGANTGELFFGEGSRLTVL.

This clone appeared a single time. The DNA for the CDR3 is TGTGCCAGCAGTGAAGTAAGGGGAGGGACCCAGTACTTC. This codes for CASSEVRGGTQYF. This chain uses TRBV6-1 with TRBJ2-5; TRBD2 might be the D (6 bases). Trimming removed 1 base at V and 7 bases at J, with 10 bases between. The CDR3 consists of 13 residues. Germline assignment: CDR1 MNHNS and CDR2 SASEGT.

The chain links TRBV27 to TRBJ1-6, with TRBD1 as a possible D gene (6 bases). CDR1 and CDR2 from the germline V gene are MNHEY and SMNVEV (reference sequence). CDR3 length: 15 amino acids. The ends were cut back, 5 bases at V and 9 bases at J, with 17 bases in the middle. DNA of the CDR3: TGTGCCAGCAGTCCCCCGACAGGTTTAGGTTCACCCCTCCACTTT. It is translated as CASSPPTGLGSPLHF.

V gene TRBV7-9 combines with J gene TRBJ2-3, with 9 positions matching TRBD1. There are 14 residues in the CDR3. CDR1 and CDR2 (germline): SEHNR, FQNEAQ (reference sequence). Trimming took 5 bases from V and 6 from J; bases not matched to a gene: 6. This CDR3 is CASSAGTGFDTQYF. The CDR3 nucleotides read TGTGCCAGCAGCGCCGGGACAGGGTTTGATACGCAGTATTTT.